This record covers a single TCR beta chain. What it recognizes is unknown. The data were produced by immunoSEQ multiplex PCR, yet TCRdb's version contains in-frame clones alone and is incomplete. The profile shows 65,000 to 80,000 clones, roughly 85% of them singletons. Second-dose intervals near 4 or 12 weeks were combined. The data derive from a study of T cell responses to AZD1222 COVID-19 vaccine. Study findings and constraints: Only after the peak T cell response were repertoires sampled. White British donors predominated, females outnumbered males, and clonal diversity was possibly underestimated. Distributed over spike, vaccine-associated CD4 TCRs predominated at 160-218 and 743-854.

The sample in question was peripheral blood, obtained 28 days after the second AZD1222 dose. This sequence was found in an adult who received the AZD1222 COVID-19 vaccine.

CDR3 loop: CASSSPGLSSYEQYF. The CDR3 DNA reads as TGCGCCAGCAGCTCCCCGGGTCTGAGCTCCTACGAGCAGTACTTC. The chain employs TRBV4-1 and TRBJ2-7; D ambiguous. Germline V CDR1 and CDR2: MGHRA, YSYEKL. CDR3 length: 15 residues. V was trimmed by 5 bases and J by 0 bases, leaving 14 bases between them.